This entry concerns a single T cell receptor beta chain. Its antigen is currently unknown. The source of the sample is a study of cytomegalovirus exposure and HLA in healthy donors. Looking at the study overall: Early on, a data release was issued that held approximately 78 million unique TCRs from HLA-typed donors.

Study observations and caveats: A later analysis reportedly found that, within productive TCRs, an Asian-associated ancestry cluster had fewer N-insertions than the mean observed across the approximately 660 donors. The authors considered a cluster of highly shared sequence variants likely to be a sequencing artifact.

PCR employed 60 Vbeta and 13 Jbeta primers. The assay was immunoSEQ multiplex PCR, and TCRdb's table has in-frame clones only and misses some. The profile shows roughly 100,000 clones, about 80% of them singletons. CDR3 length: 19 residues. CDR1 is GTSNPN, CDR2 SVGIG, per germline (reference sequence). V was cut by 3 bases and J by 4 bases, with 31 bases left in between. The chain carries TRBV30 and TRBJ2-7, with D possibly TRBD2 on 6 matching bases. The TCR was taken from a man in his forties or fifties in good health and CMV-seropositive. Sequencing was done on a sample of PBMCs. The CDR3 protein is CAWSRGGSGSPYRGYEQYF. CDR3 coding DNA: TGTGCCTGGAGCCGGGGTGGTAGCGGTAGTCCCTACCGGGGGTACGAGCAGTACTTC.